The T cell receptor (beta chain) under discussion was sequenced for a study of CD8+ T cells in alopecia areata. CDR1 and CDR2 from the germline V gene are NNHDY and SYVADS. Trimming took 6 bases from V and 0 from J; bases not matched to a gene: 4. The CDR3 runs to 14 residues. Note on this clone: The antigen remains unidentified. Genes here carry mouse names. The read stops 4 residues short of the end of the CDR3; the missing end is completed from the germline J gene.

Extraction and reverse transcription of RNA yielded cDNA as the sequencing template. Sequenced by immunoSEQ multiplex PCR; TCRdb stores in-frame clones only, minus some. The sample presents about 110,000 clones, none singletons. Study-wide results and limits: The study found higher clonality in lesional than normal scalp, especially in alopecia totalis/universalis.

The specimen was lesional skin. V and J are TRBV13-3 and TRBJ1-1; TRBD1 matches at 8 bases. The sequence came from a C3H/HeJ mouse with alopecia areata. These mice share the MHC haplotype H2-k. This CDR3 is CASTGQGPNTEVFF. Partial CDR3 DNA: TGTGCCAGCACCGGACAGGGTCCAAACACA.